The subject of this entry is one T cell receptor beta chain. The antigen is unknown. V was trimmed by 5 bases and J by 4 bases, leaving 12 bases between them. The CDR3 loop spans 15 amino acids. The germline gives CDR1 MNHEY, CDR2 SVGEGT. This specimen belongs to a study of T cells after yellow fever vaccination. As for the study in general: The authors prepared low-cell-number fractions using SMART-Seq v4 Ultra Low Input. Regarding the study as a whole: Contaminants from the bulk population, in the form of abundant clonotypes, could be found in FACS-sorted repertoires. Detected again after the booster were most primary-vaccination clones, at 95% to 98% CD4 and around 91% CD8.

In making TCR cDNA, 5'RACE template switching added a universal primer site and UMIs to it. TCRdb reanalysed the 5' RACE reads using MiXCR and keeps one entry per CDR3 protein. Of approximately 300,000 distinct CDR3 sequences in the sample, about 11% were seen once. Here the sequenced sample was CD4+ T cells sorted from PBMCs, taken 45 days after the yellow fever booster vaccination. The receptor was isolated from a man aged 18 to 29 who received the YFV17D yellow fever vaccine. This chain links TRBV6-2 or TRBV6-3 with TRBJ2-6; D not certain. CDR3 bases: TGTGCCAGCAGTAACGCCCCGCTCGGGGCCAACGTCCTGACTTTC. Its protein product is CASSNAPLGANVLTF.